Sequencing of this T cell receptor beta chain was carried out in a study of human T cells and chemical hapten exposure. TCRdb ran MiXCR on the RACE reads and lists one entry per CDR3 protein. This table has roughly 90,000 distinct CDR3 sequences, approximately 11% appearing once. Germline V gene data show CDR1 as LGHNT and CDR2 as FRNRAP. Trimming pared 6 bases from V and 5 bases from J, leaving 13 bases between. This CDR3 has 13 residues. Time point defined: patch test 3, about 24 weeks after DPC sensitization. The treatment: therapeutic diphenylcyclopropenone sensitization with weekly scalp DPC. This clonotype was recorded at least ten times.

The chain recombines TRBV12-5 with TRBJ1-1; D uncertain. The TCR sequence derives from a woman younger than 45 with alopecia areata. Some clones in this sample may be carry-over from other donors' samples. The specimen was whole blood, collected in connection with sensitization to the hapten diphenylcyclopropenone (DPC). The CDR3 reads CASGYIPGTEAFF. CDR3 bases: TGTGCTAGTGGCTATATCCCGGGGACTGAAGCTTTCTTT.